This T cell receptor beta chain derives from a study of blood T cell repertoires in COVID-19. Across the whole study: From the United States, Italy and Spain came samples of acute and convalescent COVID-19. Nucleic acid was either cDNA or gDNA, and it came from T cells, B-cell-depleted T cells, or PBMCs.

A Seattle source enrolled patients during active infection and followed them longitudinally. This CDR3 region has 15 residues. The V gene's germline CDR1 is MNHEY and CDR2 SMNVEV (reference sequence). Trimming left V 2 bases short and J 0 bases short, with 8 bases between. In the original analysis: Amplification of reference gene primers was used by the study to estimate nucleated cell counts. The data were produced by immunoSEQ multiplex PCR, yet TCRdb's version contains in-frame clones alone and is incomplete. That table supplies the V and J calls and clone size; D and trimming were determined from the DNA. Among under 250,000 clones, about nine tenths were seen once, and the ten largest hold around a tenth.

The specimen sequenced was peripheral blood. This rearrangement joins TRBV27 to TRBJ1-3; no definite D call. The receptor was isolated from a man aged 45 to 65 with COVID-19, enrolled during active disease. The CDR3 reads CASSLNGVSGNTIYF. CDR3 in DNA: TGTGCCAGCAGTTTAAATGGAGTCTCTGGAAACACCATATATTTT.